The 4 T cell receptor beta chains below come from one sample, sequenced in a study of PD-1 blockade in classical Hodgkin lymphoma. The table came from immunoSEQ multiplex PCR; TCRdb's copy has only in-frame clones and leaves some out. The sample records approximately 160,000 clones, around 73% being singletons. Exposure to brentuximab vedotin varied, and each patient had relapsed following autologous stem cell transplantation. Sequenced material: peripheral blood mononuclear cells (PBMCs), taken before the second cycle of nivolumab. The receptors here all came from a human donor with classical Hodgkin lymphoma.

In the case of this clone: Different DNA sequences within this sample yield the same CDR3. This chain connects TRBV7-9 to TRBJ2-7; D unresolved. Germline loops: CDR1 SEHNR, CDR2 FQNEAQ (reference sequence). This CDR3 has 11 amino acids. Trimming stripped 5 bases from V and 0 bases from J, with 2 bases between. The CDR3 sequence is CASSPSYEQYF. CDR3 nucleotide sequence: TGTGCCAGCAGCCCCTCCTACGAGCAGTACTTC.

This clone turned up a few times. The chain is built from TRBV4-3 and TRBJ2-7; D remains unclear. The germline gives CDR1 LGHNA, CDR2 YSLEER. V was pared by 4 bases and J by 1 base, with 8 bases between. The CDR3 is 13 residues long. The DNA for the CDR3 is TGCGCCAGCAGCCCTAAGGAATCCTACGAGCAGTACTTC. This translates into CASSPKESYEQYF.

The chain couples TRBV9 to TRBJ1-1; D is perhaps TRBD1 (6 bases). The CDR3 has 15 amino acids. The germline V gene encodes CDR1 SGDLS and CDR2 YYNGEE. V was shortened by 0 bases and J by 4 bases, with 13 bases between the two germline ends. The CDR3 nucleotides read TGTGCCAGCAGCGTAGCGGGGGGCGCGCCCACTGAAGCTTTCTTT. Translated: CASSVAGGAPTEAFF.

The CDR3 DNA sequence: TGTGCCAGCAGTGAGGGACAGGGCCACGAAAAACTGTTTTTT. Its protein product is CASSEGQGHEKLFF. This chain joins TRBV25-1 and TRBJ1-4; 9 nucleotides agree with TRBD1. Looked up from germline, CDR1 is MGHDK and CDR2 is SYGVNS. V was clipped by 3 bases and J by 8 bases; unmatched bases: 4. The CDR3 totals 14 residues.